This TCR beta chain was identified during a study of monozygotic twins with inflammatory bowel disease. Findings and caveats of the study: Other individuals had fewer clonotypes in common with IBD patients than with healthy twins, especially with disease activity. Distinguishing T cell subtypes was not possible. It was observed that concordant and discordant twins did not differ in repertoire similarity, possibly given limited power. Patient-to-patient differences in immunosuppressive treatment may have added variability to the repertoires.

TCRdb reprocessed the 5' RACE reads and reports one entry per CDR3 protein, with no DNA. The listing records approximately 400,000 distinct CDR3 sequences. Remarks on this clonotype: Its antigen remains unknown.

The clonotype originates from a human donor with ulcerative colitis or Crohn's disease, or a healthy co-twin of an affected twin (not recorded which). Sequenced: blood.

The CDR3 protein is CASSQARGGRHYEQYF. The chain links TRBV4-1 to TRBJ2-7; checking the TCRdb D call of TRBD2 is not possible without DNA. Germline V gene lookup returns CDR1 MGHRA and CDR2 YSYEKL. The length of the CDR3 is 16 residues.